This T cell receptor beta chain was recorded in a study of T cell changes during pregnancy in multiple sclerosis. The V gene's germline CDR1 is SGDLS and CDR2 YYNGEE. Trimming removed 3 bases from V and 5 bases from J; junction bases left unmatched: 5. This CDR3 comprises 14 residues. Some clones are missing from TCRdb's copy, which holds only in-frame ones; the method was immunoSEQ multiplex PCR. This sample carries approximately 70,000 clones, around 94% of them seen once, and the ten largest clones take 0.95% to 1.5%. This chain connects TRBV9 to TRBJ1-1; TRBD1 agrees at 9 bases. The sequence came from a female donor with multiple sclerosis, enrolled in a pregnancy study. Source: peripheral blood, taken in the third trimester of pregnancy. This chain's CDR3 is CASSAGQGKTEAFF. The CDR3, as DNA: TGTGCCAGCAGCGCGGGACAGGGAAAAACTGAAGCTTTCTTT.